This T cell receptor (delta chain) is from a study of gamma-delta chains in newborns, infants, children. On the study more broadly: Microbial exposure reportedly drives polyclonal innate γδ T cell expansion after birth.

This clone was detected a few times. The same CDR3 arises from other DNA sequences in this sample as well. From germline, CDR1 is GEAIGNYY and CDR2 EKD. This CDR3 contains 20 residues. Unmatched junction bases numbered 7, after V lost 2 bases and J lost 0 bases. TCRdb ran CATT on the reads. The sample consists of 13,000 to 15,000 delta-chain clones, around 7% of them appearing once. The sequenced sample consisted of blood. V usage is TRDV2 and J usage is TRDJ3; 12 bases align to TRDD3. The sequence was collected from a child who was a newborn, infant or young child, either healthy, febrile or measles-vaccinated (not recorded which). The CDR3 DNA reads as TGTGCCTGTGACATACTGGGGGATACTGGGAGCTCCTGGGACACCCGACAGATGTTTTTC. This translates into CACDILGDTGSSWDTRQMFF.